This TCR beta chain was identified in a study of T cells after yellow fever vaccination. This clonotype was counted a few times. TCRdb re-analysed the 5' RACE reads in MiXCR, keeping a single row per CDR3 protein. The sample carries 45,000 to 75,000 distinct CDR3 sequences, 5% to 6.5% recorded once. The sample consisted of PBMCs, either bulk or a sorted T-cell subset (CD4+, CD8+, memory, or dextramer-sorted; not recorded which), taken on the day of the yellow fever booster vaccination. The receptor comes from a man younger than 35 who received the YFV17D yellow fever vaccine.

The CDR3 DNA sequence: TGTGCCAGCAGTGAAGACGGGACAGGGTGGTATGAGCAGTTCTTC. This translates into CASSEDGTGWYEQFF. The rearrangement links TRBV6-1 to TRBJ2-1, with TRBD1 matching over 9 bases. Germline values: CDR1 MNHNS, CDR2 SASEGT. The CDR3 spans 15 residues. Trimming took 1 base from V and 8 from J; bases not matched to a gene: 6.